The rows below give T cell receptor beta chains drawn from one sample of a study of cytomegalovirus exposure and HLA in healthy donors. Generated by immunoSEQ multiplex PCR, the TCRdb table keeps only in-frame clones and is missing some. The data contain under 300,000 clones, 80% to 90% of them seen just once; the ten biggest clones take up roughly 1%. The material sequenced was PBMCs. The receptors derive from a woman aged 18 to 35 in good health and CMV-seronegative. CDR3s include the opening cysteine and the closing phenylalanine or tryptophan. A D gene is named only where the DNA matches it firmly. Clone size is given for some rows only: seen once, a few or many times, or a class if the clone is expanded.

>TRBJ2-5|.|.|TRBV7-2
TGTGCCAGCAGCTTAGCGCAGGCTCAAGAGACCCAGTACTTC
CASSLAQAQETQYF
>TRBJ2-1|.|TRBD2|TRBV5-1
TGCGCCAGCAGCACCTCTAGCGGGAGGGCCGGCAATGAGCAGTTCTTC
CASSTSSGRAGNEQFF
>TRBJ2-3|.|.|TRBV5-1
TGCGCCAGCAGCTTGGGCTCCCCCATCGGGATTAGCACAGATACGCAGTATTTT
CASSLGSPIGISTDTQYF
>TRBJ2-6|.|TRBD1|TRBV5-1
TGCGCCAGCAGCGTTCGGGACAGTATAGCTGGGGCCAACGTCCTGACTTTC
CASSVRDSIAGANVLTF
>TRBJ2-7|few|.|TRBV1
TGCACCAGCAGAAGGGAGAGCCCGCGCTGCGAGCAGTACTTC
CTSRRESPRCEQYF
>TRBJ1-2|once|.|TRBV19
TGTGCCAGTAGTATAAAGAGGACAGCGAACTATGGCTACACCTTC
CASSIKRTANYGYTF
>TRBJ1-2|few|.|TRBV5-4
TGTGCCAGCAGGTCCCTGAAGAGGGCGGACTATGGCTACACCTTC
CASRSLKRADYGYTF
>TRBJ1-5|.|TRBD1|TRBV27
TGTGCCAGCAGTCCTGGGACAGGCAATCAGCCCCAGCATTTT
CASSPGTGNQPQHF
>TRBJ2-7|once|.|TRBV6-5
TGTGCCAGCAGTCACGGGGGAGAGCAGTACTTC
CASSHGGEQYF
>TRBJ2-2|.|TRBD2|TRBV2
TGTGCCAGCATCCTTAATAGCGGGAGCGGTAACGGGGAGCTGTTTTTT
CASILNSGSGNGELFF
>TRBJ2-7|.|TRBD1|TRBV7-2
TGTGCCAGCAGCTTGGGACAGGGGGTAAGCGAGCAGTACTTC
CASSLGQGVSEQYF
>TRBJ2-5|.|.|TRBV2
TGTGCCAGCAGTCGGACGGGGGAGACCCAGTACTTC
CASSRTGETQYF
>TRBJ2-2|.|.|TRBV4-2
TGTGCCAGCAGCCTTCAGGAAGAGTCCGGGGAGCTGTTTTTT
CASSLQEESGELFF
>TRBJ2-5|.|.|TRBV5-1
TGCGCCAGCAGCTTGACAGGGCTGGGACAAGAGACCCAGTACTTC
CASSLTGLGQETQYF
>TRBJ1-2|few|TRBD1|TRBV4-1
TGCGCCAGCAGCCGAGACAGGGTCTATGGCTACACCTTC
CASSRDRVYGYTF
>TRBJ1-2|.|TRBD1|TRBV6-5
TGTGCCAGCAGAACGACCGGGACAGGGGATGGCTACACCTTC
CASRTTGTGDGYTF
>TRBJ1-2|.|.|TRBV4-3
TGCGCCAGCAGCCAAGATCTAGGTCCAGGGATAGGCGGCTACACCTTC
CASSQDLGPGIGGYTF
>TRBJ2-1|.|TRBD1|TRBV5-1
TGCGCCAGCAGCCACTTACTACAGGGGATGGTCGATGAGCAGTTCTTC
CASSHLLQGMVDEQFF
>TRBJ2-6|.|.|TRBV6-5
TGTGCCAGCAGAGACATTAGGTCTGGGGCCAACGTCCTGACTTTC
CASRDIRSGANVLTF
>TRBJ2-7|.|TRBD2|TRBV10-1
TGCGCCAGCAGTGAGACGGCGGGAGGGCTATACTACGAGCAGTACTTC
CASSETAGGLYYEQYF
>TRBJ2-1|.|TRBD2|TRBV19
TGTGCCAGTAGTACCCCCCTTAGGGTAGCGGGAGCTGCCAGCTCCTACAATGAGCAGTTCTTC
CASSTPLRVAGAASSYNEQFF
>TRBJ2-5|few|TRBD2|TRBV5-6
TGTGCCAGCAGTCAGCCGGGACTAGGGGAGACCCAGTACTTC
CASSQPGLGETQYF
>TRBJ2-7|.|.|TRBV12-5
TGTGCTAGTGGTTTGGACAGGGTTAGCGAGCAGTACTTC
CASGLDRVSEQYF
>TRBJ1-1|.|.|TRBV30
TGTGCCTGGAGTGTTATGTCGGGAGGTCGTACTGAAGCTTTCTTT
CAWSVMSGGRTEAFF
>TRBJ2-7|.|TRBD1|TRBV27
TGTGCCAGCAGTCCACCTGCGACAGGGACCGTCTACGAGCAGTACTTC
CASSPPATGTVYEQYF
>TRBJ2-7|.|TRBD1|TRBV7-9
TGTGCCAGCAGCGTCGCGGGACAGGGGGCCTACGAGCAGTACTTC
CASSVAGQGAYEQYF
>TRBJ1-2|few|TRBD1|TRBV18
TGTGCCAGCTCGGACGGGACAGGGCTTTCCCCTTATGGCTACACCTTC
CASSDGTGLSPYGYTF
>TRBJ1-2|.|.|TRBV18
TGTGCCAGCTCACCAACCGAAGAGGGAGCTCTCTATGGCTACACCTTC
CASSPTEEGALYGYTF
>TRBJ2-6|.|.|TRBV4-1
TGCGCCAGCAGCCAAAGGTTAGCAAGTGGGGCCAACGTCCTGACTTTC
CASSQRLASGANVLTF
>TRBJ2-7|.|.|TRBV19
TGTGCCAGTAGTATAACGGTCCTTTCGCCCTCCTACTACGAGCAGTACTTC
CASSITVLSPSYYEQYF
>TRBJ1-4|.|.|TRBV28
TGTGCCAGCAGTCCCCCGGCAGGGGACGAAAAACTGTTTTTT
CASSPPAGDEKLFF
>TRBJ1-2|.|.|TRBV28
TGTGCCAGCAGTTTCCCTCCTAACTATGGCTACACCTTC
CASSFPPNYGYTF
>TRBJ1-3|once|TRBD1|TRBV28
TGTGCCAGCAGGGGCGGGACAGCTCCGGGAAACACCATATATTTT
CASRGGTAPGNTIYF